This T cell receptor (beta chain) was found in a study of beta chain features in type 1 diabetes. Study at large: Healthy donors, compared against patients, showed similar age, gender and cell yields. Summed over all samples, the examined sorted cells came to roughly 110 million.

The sample holds many counts of this clone. Its specificity is unknown. Study-level points and caveats: At VDJ recombination sites, type 1 diabetes patients had fewer insertions and more deleted nucleotides.

Purity above 98% was achieved in all sorted populations. TCRB transcripts that were expressed got sequenced, as all of the isolated RNA had been reverse transcribed. The data were produced by immunoSEQ multiplex PCR, yet TCRdb's version contains in-frame clones alone and is incomplete. This sample yields some 150,000 clones, of which over 8.5% are seen a single time; roughly 1.9% belongs to the top ten. The CDR3 is 15 amino acids. From germline, CDR1 is MDHEN and CDR2 SYDVKM. Trimming left V 5 bases short and J 4 bases short, with 16 bases between. Sequenced sample: central memory CD4+ T cells from blood. This clonotype was sampled from a young man in good health. The chain combines TRBV28 with TRBJ2-3; D is perhaps TRBD1 (6 bases). CDR3 nucleotides: TGTGCCAGCAGTACTCCCCATAGACAGGCAGATACGCAGTATTTT. It is translated as CASSTPHRQADTQYF. Full variable domain (outside the CDR3, taken from reference TRBV28 and TRBJ2-3): DVKVTQSSRYLVKRTGEKVFLECVQDMDHENMFWYRQDPGLGLRLIYFSYDVKMKEKGDIPEGYSVSREKKERFSLILESASTNQTSMYLCASSTPHRQADTQYFGPGTRLTVL.